The sequence of this T cell receptor beta chain was determined in a study of CD8 T cells in ankylosing spondylitis. TCRdb re-derived calls from the 5' RACE reads in MiXCR, one entry per CDR3 protein. This repertoire shows 200,000 to 250,000 distinct CDR3 sequences, 32% found once; its top ten account for roughly 4.2%. The germline V gene encodes CDR1 SQVTM and CDR2 ANQGSEA. This CDR3 spans 15 amino acids. V was pared by 5 bases and J by 0 bases, with 9 bases of the junction left unmatched. The sequencing sample was made of blood, either unsorted or a sorted T cell fraction (not recorded which). This receptor was identified in a male donor with ankylosing spondylitis or in good health (not recorded which). This chain joins TRBV29-1 and TRBJ2-5; 7 bases align to TRBD2. Here the CDR3 reads CSVLERGDYQETQYF. In DNA, the CDR3 is TGCAGCGTTTTGGAACGGGGGGACTACCAAGAGACCCAGTACTTC.